This TCR beta chain derives from a study of T cell responses to AZD1222 COVID-19 vaccine. TCRdb keeps only in-frame clones here, not all; method: immunoSEQ multiplex PCR. This table has roughly 58,000 clones, 75% to 90% appearing once. Germline CDR1 reads MDHEN; CDR2 reads SYDVKM. V lost 8 bases to trimming and J lost 0 bases, with 14 bases between them. The CDR3 spans 15 residues. Sample: peripheral blood, taken on day 0 of MenACWY control vaccination. The source is an adult in good health. The J gene is TRBJ2-1, the V gene TRBV28, with D possibly matching TRBD2 (6 bases). The CDR3 DNA reads as TGTGCCAGCCTTAGTACCGGGAGCTCCTACAATGAGCAGTTCTTC. Its translation: CASLSTGSSYNEQFF.